This T cell receptor (beta chain) was captured in a study of T-cell memory formation after mild COVID-19. On the study more broadly: TCR clusters largely stayed donor specific. Study-wide points: Clones shrinking between day 15 and 85 showed a balanced CD4/CD8 split, and those that grew later tilted toward CD4+. Shrinking CD4+ clones resided mostly in CM and EM, and CD8+ ones in EMRA.

The germline V and J ends were trimmed by 1 base and 0 bases, with 9 bases remaining between them. This CDR3 is built from 15 residues. Germline lookup yields CDR1 SGHTA and CDR2 FQGNSA. 5'RACE, which relied on constant-segment primers, yielded TCR alpha and TCR beta cDNA libraries carrying sample barcodes and UMIs. MiXCR, run by TCRdb on the 5' RACE reads, gives a single entry per CDR3 protein. The table shows about 470,000 distinct CDR3 sequences, with 20% to 25% occurring only once. This clonotype was detected only a few times. No antigen is known for it. Sequencing was carried out using PBMCs or a T cell subset sorted from them (not recorded which). The receptor was isolated from an adult woman who had mild COVID-19 (a few samples of this study predate the infection). Cell type and time point are not known. The chain employs TRBV7-2 and TRBJ2-5, with a weak D call TRBD2 (5 bases). CDR3 coding DNA: TGTGCCAGCAGCTTAGGGACTTTGTACCAAGAGACCCAGTACTTC. Translated: CASSLGTLYQETQYF.